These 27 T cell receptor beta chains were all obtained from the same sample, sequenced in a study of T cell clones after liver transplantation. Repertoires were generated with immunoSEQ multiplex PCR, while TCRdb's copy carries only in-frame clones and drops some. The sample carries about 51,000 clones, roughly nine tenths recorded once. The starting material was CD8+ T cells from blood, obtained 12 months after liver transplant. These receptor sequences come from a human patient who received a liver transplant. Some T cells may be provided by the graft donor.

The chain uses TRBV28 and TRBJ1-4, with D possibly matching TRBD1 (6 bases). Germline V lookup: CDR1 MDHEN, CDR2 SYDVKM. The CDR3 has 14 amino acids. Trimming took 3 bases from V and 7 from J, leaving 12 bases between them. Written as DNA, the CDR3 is TGTGCCAGCAGTTTCCCAGGAGGGGGTGAAAAACTGTTTTTT. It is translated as CASSFPGGGEKLFF.

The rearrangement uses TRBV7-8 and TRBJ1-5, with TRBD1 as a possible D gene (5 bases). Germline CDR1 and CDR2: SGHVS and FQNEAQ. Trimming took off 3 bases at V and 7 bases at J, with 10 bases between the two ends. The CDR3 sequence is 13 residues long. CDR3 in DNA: TGTGCCAGCAGCTTCTCAGGGTACCAGCCCCAGCATTTT. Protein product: CASSFSGYQPQHF.

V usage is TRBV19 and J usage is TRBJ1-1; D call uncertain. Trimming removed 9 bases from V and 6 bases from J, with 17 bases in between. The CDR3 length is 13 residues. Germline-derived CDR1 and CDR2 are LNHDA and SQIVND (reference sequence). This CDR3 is CASKDGSSAEAFF. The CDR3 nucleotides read TGTGCCAGCAAGGACGGCTCGAGTGCTGAAGCTTTCTTT.

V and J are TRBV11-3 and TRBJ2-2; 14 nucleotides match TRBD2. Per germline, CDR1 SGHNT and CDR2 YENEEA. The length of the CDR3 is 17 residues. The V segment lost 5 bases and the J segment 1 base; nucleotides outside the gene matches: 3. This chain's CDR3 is CASSRGLAGENTGELFF. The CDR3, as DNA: TGTGCCAGCAGCAGGGGACTAGCGGGAGAGAACACCGGGGAGCTGTTTTTT. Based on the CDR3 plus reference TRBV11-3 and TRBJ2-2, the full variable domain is EAGVVQSPRYKIIEKKQPVAFWCNPISGHNTLYWYLQNLGQGPELLIRYENEEAVDDSQLPKDRFSAERLKGVDSTLKIQPAELGDSAVYLCASSRGLAGENTGELFFGEGSRLTVL.

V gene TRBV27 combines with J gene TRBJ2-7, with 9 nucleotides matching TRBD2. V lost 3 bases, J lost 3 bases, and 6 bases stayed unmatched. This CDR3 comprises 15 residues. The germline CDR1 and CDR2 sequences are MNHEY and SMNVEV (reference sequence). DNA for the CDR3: TGTGCCAGCAGTTTGGGAGCGGGAGGTATCTACGAGCAGTACTTC. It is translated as CASSLGAGGIYEQYF.

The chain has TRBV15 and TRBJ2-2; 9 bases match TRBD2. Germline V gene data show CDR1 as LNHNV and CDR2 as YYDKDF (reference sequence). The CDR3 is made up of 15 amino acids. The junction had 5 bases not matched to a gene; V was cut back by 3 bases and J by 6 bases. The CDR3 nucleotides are TGTGCCACCAGCAGTGCGGGAGGGCCTGCCGGGGAGCTGTTTTTT. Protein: CATSSAGGPAGELFF.

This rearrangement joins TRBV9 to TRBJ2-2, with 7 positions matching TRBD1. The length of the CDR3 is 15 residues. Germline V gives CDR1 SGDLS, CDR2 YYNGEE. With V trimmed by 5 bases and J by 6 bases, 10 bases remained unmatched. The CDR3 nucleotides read TGTGCCAGCAGTAGCGAGGACAGGCGGGCCGGGGAGCTGTTTTTT. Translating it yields CASSSEDRRAGELFF.

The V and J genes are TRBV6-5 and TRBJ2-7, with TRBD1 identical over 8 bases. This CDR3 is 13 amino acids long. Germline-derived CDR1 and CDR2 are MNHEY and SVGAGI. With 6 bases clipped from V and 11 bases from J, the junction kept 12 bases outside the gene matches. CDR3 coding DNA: TGTGCCAGCAGCCCTACCGGACAGGGAGAGGAGTACTTC. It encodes CASSPTGQGEEYF.

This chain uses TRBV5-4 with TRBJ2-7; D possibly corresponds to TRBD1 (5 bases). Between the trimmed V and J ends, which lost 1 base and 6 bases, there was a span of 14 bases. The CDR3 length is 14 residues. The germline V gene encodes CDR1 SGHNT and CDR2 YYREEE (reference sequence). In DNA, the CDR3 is TGTGCCAGCAGCTTGTTCGGCAGGGATGGCGAGCAGTACTTC. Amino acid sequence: CASSLFGRDGEQYF.

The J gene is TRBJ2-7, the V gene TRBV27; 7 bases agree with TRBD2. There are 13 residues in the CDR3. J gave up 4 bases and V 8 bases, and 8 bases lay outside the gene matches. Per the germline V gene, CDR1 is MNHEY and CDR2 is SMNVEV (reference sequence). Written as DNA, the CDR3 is TGTGCCAGCGGGTGGGAGGGCCGGTACGAGCAGTACTTC. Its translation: CASGWEGRYEQYF.

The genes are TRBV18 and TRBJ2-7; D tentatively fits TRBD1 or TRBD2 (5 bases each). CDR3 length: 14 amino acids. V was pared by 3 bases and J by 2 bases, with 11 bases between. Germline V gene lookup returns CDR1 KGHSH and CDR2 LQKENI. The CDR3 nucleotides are TGTGCCAGCTCACCGGGGACGGAAACCTACGAGCAGTACTTC. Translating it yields CASSPGTETYEQYF.

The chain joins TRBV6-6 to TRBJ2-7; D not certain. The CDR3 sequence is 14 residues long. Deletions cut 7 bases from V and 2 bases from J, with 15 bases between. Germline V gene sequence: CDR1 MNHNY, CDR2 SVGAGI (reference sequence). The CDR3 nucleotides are TGTGCCAGCACCTCCGGTTATCCTACCTACGAGCAGTACTTC. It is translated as CASTSGYPTYEQYF.

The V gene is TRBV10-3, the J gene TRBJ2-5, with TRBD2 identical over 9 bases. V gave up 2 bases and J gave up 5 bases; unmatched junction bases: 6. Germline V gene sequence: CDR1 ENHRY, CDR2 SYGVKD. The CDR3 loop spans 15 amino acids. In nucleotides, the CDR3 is TGTGCCATCAGTGAGCCCGCGGGGGGGCGTGAGACCCAGTACTTC. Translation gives CAISEPAGGRETQYF.

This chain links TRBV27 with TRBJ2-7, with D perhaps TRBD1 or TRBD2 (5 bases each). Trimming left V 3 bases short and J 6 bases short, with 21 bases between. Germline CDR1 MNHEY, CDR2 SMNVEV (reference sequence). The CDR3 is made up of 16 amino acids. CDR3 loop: CASSFVRENPTGEQYF. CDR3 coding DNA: TGTGCCAGCAGTTTCGTCAGGGAGAACCCTACAGGCGAGCAGTACTTC.

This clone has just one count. CDR3 amino acids: CASSPPDRNTEAFF. The CDR3 DNA sequence: TGTGCCAGCAGCCCCCCGGACAGGAACACTGAAGCTTTCTTT. The gene calls are TRBV13 and TRBJ1-1; tentative D call: TRBD1 (6 bases). CDR3 length: 14 amino acids. The germline gives CDR1 PRHDT, CDR2 FYEKMQ (reference sequence). With 5 bases removed from V and 1 base from J, the gap between germline ends came to 11 bases.

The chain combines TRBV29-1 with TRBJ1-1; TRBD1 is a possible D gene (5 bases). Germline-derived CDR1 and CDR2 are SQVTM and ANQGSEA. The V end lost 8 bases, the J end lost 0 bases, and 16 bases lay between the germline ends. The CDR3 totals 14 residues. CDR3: CSLGGDLMNTEAFF. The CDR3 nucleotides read TGCAGCCTTGGAGGGGACCTCATGAACACTGAAGCTTTCTTT.

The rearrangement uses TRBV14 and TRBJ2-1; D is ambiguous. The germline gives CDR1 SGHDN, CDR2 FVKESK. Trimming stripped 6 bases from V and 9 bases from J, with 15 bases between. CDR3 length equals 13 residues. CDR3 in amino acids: CASSLPRGPEQFF. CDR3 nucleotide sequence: TGTGCCAGCAGTCTCCCACGTGGTCCTGAGCAGTTCTTC.

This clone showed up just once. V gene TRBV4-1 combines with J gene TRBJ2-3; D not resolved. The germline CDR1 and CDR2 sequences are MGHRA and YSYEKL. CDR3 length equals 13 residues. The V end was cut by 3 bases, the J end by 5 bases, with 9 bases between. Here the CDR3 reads CASSHVVGDTQYF. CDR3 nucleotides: TGCGCCAGCAGCCATGTAGTGGGAGATACGCAGTATTTT.

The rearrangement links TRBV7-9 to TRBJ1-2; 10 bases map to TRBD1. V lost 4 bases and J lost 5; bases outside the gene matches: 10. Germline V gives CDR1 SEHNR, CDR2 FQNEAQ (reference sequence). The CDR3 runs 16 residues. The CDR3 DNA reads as TGTGCCAGCAGCTACACAGGGACAGGGGTGGAGTATGGCTACACCTTC. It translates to CASSYTGTGVEYGYTF.

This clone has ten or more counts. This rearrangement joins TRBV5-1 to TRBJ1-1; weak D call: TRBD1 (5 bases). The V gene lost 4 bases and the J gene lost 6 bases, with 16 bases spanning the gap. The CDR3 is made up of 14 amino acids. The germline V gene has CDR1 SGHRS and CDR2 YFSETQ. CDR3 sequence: CASSRGVGSPEAFF. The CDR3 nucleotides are TGCGCCAGCAGCCGGGGGGTAGGGAGCCCTGAAGCTTTCTTT.

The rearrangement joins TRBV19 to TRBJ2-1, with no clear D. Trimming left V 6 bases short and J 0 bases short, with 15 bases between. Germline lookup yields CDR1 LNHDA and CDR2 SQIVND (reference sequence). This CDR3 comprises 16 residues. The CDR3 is CASSEWGGDSYNEQFF. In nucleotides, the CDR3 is TGTGCCAGTAGCGAGTGGGGTGGGGACTCCTACAATGAGCAGTTCTTC. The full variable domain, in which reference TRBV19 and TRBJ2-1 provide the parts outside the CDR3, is DGGITQSPKYLFRKEGQNVTLSCEQNLNHDAMYWYRQDPGQGLRLIYYSQIVNDFQKGDIAEGYSVSREKKESFPLTVTSAQKNPTAFYLCASSEWGGDSYNEQFFGPGTRLTVL.

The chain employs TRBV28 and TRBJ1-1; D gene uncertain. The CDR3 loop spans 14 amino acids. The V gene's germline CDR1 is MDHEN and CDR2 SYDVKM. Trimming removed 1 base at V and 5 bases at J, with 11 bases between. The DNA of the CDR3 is TGTGCCAGCAGTTTATTGGACGCCGATACTGAAGCTTTCTTT. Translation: CASSLLDADTEAFF.

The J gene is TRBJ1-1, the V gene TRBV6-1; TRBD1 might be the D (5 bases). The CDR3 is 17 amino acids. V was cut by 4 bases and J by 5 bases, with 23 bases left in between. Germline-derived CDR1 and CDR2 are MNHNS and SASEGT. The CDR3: CASSGRDGEGDWTEAFF. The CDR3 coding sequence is TGTGCCAGCAGTGGGCGGGACGGCGAGGGAGATTGGACTGAAGCTTTCTTT.

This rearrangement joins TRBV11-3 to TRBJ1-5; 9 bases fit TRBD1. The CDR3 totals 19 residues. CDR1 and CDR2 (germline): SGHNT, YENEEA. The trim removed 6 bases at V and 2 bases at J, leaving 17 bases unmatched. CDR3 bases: TGTGCCAGCAGGGTCGACCAGACAGGGGGAAGGTGCGGCAATCAGCCCCAGCATTTT. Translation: CASRVDQTGGRCGNQPQHF.

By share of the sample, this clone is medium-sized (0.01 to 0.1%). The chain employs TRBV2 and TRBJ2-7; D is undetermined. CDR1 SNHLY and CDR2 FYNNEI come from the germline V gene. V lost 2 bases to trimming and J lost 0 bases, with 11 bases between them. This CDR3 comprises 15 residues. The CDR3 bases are TGTGCCAGCAGTGAACCGAAGAGCTACTCCTACGAGCAGTACTTC. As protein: CASSEPKSYSYEQYF.

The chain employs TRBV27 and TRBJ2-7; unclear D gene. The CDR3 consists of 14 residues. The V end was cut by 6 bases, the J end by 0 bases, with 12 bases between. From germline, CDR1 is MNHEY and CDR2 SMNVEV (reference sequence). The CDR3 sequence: CASSVRVHSYEQYF. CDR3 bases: TGTGCCAGCAGCGTCCGGGTCCACTCCTACGAGCAGTACTTC.

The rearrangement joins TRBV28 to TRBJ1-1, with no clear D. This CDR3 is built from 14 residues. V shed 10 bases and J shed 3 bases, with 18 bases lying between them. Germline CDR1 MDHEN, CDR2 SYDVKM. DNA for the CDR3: TGTGCCACCGAGCCCCCTAGAGTGGACACTGAAGCTTTCTTT. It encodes CATEPPRVDTEAFF.